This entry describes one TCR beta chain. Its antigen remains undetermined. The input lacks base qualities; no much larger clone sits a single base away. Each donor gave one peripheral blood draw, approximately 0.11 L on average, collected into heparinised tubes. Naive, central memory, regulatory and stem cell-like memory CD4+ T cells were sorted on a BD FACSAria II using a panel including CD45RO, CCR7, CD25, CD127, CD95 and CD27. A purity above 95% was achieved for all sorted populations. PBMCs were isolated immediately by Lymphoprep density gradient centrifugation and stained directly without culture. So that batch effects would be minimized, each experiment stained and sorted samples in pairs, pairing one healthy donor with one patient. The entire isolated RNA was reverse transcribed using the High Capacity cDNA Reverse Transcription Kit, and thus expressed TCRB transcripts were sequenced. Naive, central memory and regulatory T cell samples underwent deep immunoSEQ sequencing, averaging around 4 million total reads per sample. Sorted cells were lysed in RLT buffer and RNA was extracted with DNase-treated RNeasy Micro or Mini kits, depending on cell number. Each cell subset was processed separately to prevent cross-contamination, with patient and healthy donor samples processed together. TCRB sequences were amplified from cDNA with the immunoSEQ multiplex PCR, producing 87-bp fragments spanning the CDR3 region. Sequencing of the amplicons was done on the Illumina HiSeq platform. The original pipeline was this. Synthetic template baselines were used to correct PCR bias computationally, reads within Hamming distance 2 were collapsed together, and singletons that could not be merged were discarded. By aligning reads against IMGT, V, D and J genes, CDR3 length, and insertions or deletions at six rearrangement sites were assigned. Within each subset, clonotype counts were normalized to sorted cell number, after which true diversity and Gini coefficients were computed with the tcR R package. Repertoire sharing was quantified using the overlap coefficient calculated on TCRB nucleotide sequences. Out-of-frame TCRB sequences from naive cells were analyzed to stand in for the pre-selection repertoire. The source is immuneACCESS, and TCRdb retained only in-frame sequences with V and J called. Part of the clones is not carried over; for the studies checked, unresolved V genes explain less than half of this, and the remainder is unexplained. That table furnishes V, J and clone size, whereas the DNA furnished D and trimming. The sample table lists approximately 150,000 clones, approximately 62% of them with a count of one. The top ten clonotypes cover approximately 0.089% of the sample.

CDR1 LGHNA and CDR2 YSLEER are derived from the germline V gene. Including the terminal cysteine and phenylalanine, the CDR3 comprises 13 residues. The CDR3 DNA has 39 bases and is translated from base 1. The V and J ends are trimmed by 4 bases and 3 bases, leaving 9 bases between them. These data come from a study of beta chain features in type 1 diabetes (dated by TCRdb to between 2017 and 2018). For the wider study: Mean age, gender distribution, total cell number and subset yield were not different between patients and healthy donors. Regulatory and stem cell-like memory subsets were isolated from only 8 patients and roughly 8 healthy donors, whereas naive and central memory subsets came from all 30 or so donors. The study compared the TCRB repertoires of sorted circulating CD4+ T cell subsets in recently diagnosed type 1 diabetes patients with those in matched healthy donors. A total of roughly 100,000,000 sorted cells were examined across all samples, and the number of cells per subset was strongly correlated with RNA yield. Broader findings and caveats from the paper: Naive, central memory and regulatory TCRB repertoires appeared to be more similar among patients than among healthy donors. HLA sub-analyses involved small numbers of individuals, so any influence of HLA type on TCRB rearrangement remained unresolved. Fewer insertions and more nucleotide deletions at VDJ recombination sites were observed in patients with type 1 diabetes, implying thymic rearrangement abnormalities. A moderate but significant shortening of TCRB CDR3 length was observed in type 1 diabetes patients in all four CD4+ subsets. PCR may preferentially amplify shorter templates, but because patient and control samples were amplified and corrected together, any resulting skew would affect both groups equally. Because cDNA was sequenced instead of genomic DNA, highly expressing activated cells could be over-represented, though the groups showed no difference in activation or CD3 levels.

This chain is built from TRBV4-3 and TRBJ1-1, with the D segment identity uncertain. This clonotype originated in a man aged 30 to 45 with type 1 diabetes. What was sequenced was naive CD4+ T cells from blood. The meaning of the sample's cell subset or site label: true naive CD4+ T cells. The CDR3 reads CASSPRQDTEAFF. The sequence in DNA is TGCGCCAGCAGCCCTCGGCAGGACACTGAAGCTTTCTTT.